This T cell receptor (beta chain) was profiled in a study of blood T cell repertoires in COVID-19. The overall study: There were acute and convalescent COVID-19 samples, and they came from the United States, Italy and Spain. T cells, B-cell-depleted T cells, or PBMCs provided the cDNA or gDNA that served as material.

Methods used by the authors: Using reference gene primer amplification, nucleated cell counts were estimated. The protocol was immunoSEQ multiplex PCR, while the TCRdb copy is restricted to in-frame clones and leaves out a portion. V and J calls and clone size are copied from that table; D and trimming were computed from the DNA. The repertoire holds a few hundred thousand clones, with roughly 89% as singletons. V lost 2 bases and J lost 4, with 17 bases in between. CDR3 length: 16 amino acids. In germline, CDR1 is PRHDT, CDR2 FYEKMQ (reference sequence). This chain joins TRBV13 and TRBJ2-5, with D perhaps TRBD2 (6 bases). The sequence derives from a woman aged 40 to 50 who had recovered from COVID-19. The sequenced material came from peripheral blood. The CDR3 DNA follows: TGTGCCAGCAGCTTAAGGGCCCCGGTGGGGGGAGAGACCCAGTACTTC. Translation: CASSLRAPVGGETQYF.